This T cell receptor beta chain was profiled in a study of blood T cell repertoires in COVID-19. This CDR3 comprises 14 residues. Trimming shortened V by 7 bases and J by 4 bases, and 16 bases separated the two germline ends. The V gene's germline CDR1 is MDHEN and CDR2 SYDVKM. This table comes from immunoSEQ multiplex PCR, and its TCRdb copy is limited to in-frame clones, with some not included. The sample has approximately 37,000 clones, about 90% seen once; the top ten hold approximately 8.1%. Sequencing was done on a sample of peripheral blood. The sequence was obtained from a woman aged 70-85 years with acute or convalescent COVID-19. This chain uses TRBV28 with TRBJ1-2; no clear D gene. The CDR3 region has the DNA TGTGCCAGCACGGAAGAGGCAGACCTCTATGGCTACACCTTC. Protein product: CASTEEADLYGYTF.